Included here is one TCR beta chain sequence, with context. These data come from a study of Ad26.COV2.S vaccination and SARS-CoV-2 variants. Some clones are missing from TCRdb's copy, which holds only in-frame ones; the method was immunoSEQ multiplex PCR. The sample includes around 320,000 clones, over 80% seen only once; the top ten take 2% to 2.5%. V shed 6 bases and J shed 6 bases, with 11 bases lying between them. The CDR3 has 13 amino acids. The treatment here: 15 to 20 received Ad26.COV2.S at low or high dose, single or two shots; a few received placebo; per-sample allocation not given. Samples came from day 63 after the first vaccine or placebo injection.

This sequence originates from a person between 18 and 65 years old who received the Ad26.COV2.S COVID-19 vaccine or a placebo. The genes are TRBV12-3 or TRBV12-4 and TRBJ2-2; D is tentatively TRBD1 or TRBD2 (6 bases each). The sequencing used peripheral blood, collected in a trial of Ad26.COV2.S vaccine versus placebo. The CDR3, as DNA: TGTGCCAGCAGGCCCGGGGGCCCCGGGGAGCTGTTTTTT. The encoded protein is CASRPGGPGELFF.